This note documents a single T cell receptor beta chain sequence. The specificity of this receptor is unknown. Nothing much larger sits one base from this clone, and base qualities are not available. Libraries were constructed by the immunoSEQ multiplex PCR assay. TCRdb took this table from immuneACCESS and kept in-frame rearrangements with V and J called. Such tables lack part of the clones; where checked against another copy, unresolved V genes explain under half of the gap, and the rest is unexplained. For this sample the table gives about 120,000 clones, of which 93% were detected only once. Of the sample, 2% to 3% is held by the ten largest clones. The entry originates in a study of control samples from healthy donors and cancer patients (dated by TCRdb to 2018 to 2020). There are 14 amino acids in the CDR3, from cysteine to phenylalanine inclusive. Only CDR3 DNA is held: 42 bases, read in frame from base 1. V gives up 4 bases and J gives up 0 bases, and the segment between their germline ends measures 8 bases. CDR1 is given as SGHRS and CDR2 as YFSETQ, both from the germline V gene.

The TCR originated in a man aged 25-45 years in good health. Sequencing was performed on blood. The chain links TRBV5-1 with TRBJ2-1; confidence is insufficient to name the D gene. CDR3 sequence: CASSTSSSYNEQFF. The DNA is TGCGCCAGCAGCACATCGAGCTCCTACAATGAGCAGTTCTTC.